The 14 T cell receptor beta chains reported below all come from one sample, sequenced in a study of Ad26.COV2.S vaccination and SARS-CoV-2 variants. Data came from immunoSEQ multiplex PCR; TCRdb stores just in-frame clones and leaves some out. This sample has about 320,000 clones, with approximately 87% found just once. Stated treatment: over 15 received Ad26.COV2.S at low or high dose, single or two shots; about 5 received placebo; per-sample allocation not given. Each sample was drawn 63 days after the first injection (of vaccine or placebo). The sample consisted of peripheral blood, taken in a trial of Ad26.COV2.S vaccine versus placebo. The receptors shown here come from a person aged 18-60 years who received the Ad26.COV2.S COVID-19 vaccine or a placebo.

The chain uses TRBV7-9 and TRBJ1-1, with D uncertain. Germline CDR1 is SEHNR and CDR2 is FQNEAQ (reference sequence). This CDR3 has 16 residues. V was pared by 5 bases and J by 0 bases, with 16 bases between. The CDR3 nucleotides are TGTGCCAGCAGCCCATTCATAAGCACGATGAACACTGAAGCTTTCTTT. This translates into CASSPFISTMNTEAFF. Looking up the rest from reference TRBV7-9 and TRBJ1-1 gives the full variable domain: DTGVSQNPRHKITKRGQNVTFRCDPISEHNRLYWYRQTLGQGPEFLTYFQNEAQLEKSRLLSDRFSAERPKGSFSTLEIQRTEQGDSAMYLCASSPFISTMNTEAFFGQGTRLTVV.

This chain links TRBV13 with TRBJ1-3; weak D call: TRBD1 (6 bases). Germline CDR1 reads PRHDT; CDR2 reads FYEKMQ (reference sequence). Trimming cost V 5 bases and J 4 bases, with 21 bases left between them. The CDR3 is 17 residues long. The CDR3 region has the DNA TGTGCCAGCAGCCCCCAAACGACAGGTGGGATCGGAAACACCATATATTTT. Translated: CASSPQTTGGIGNTIYF. Full variable domain (remainder filled in from reference TRBV13 and TRBJ1-3): AAGVIQSPRHLIKEKRETATLKCYPIPRHDTVYWYQQGPGQDPQFLISFYEKMQSDKGSIPDRFSAQQFSDYHSELNMSSLELGDSALYFCASSPQTTGGIGNTIYFGEGSWLTVV.

The chain combines TRBV5-1 with TRBJ2-3, with 7 bases aligning to TRBD2. The CDR3 totals 14 residues. The V gene's germline CDR1 is SGHRS and CDR2 YFSETQ. Germline trimming cut 5 bases from V and 2 bases from J; bases unmatched to any gene: 5. The CDR3 DNA follows: TGCGCCAGCAGGCCCGCGGGGGACACAGATACGCAGTATTTT. This gives the protein CASRPAGDTDTQYF.

A single count supports this clone. J is TRBJ2-1 and V is TRBV28; 8 positions agree with TRBD2. CDR1 MDHEN and CDR2 SYDVKM come from the germline V gene. The V gene end was trimmed by 6 bases and the J gene end by 6 bases; junction bases not matched to a gene: 10. The CDR3 consists of 15 residues. CDR3 sequence (DNA): TGTGCCAGCAGCTTAAGCGGGAGTGAGGGCAATGAGCAGTTCTTC. Translating it yields CASSLSGSEGNEQFF.

The sample holds a few counts of this clone. The gene calls are TRBV6-2 or TRBV6-3 and TRBJ2-3, with 7 positions matching TRBD2. The germline CDR1 and CDR2 sequences are MNHEY and SVGEGT. Losses at the gene ends were 4 bases for V and 5 bases for J; bases not matched to a gene: 3. This CDR3 is built from 13 residues. The CDR3 loop is CASSLREQDTQYF. The CDR3 DNA reads as TGTGCCAGCAGTTTGCGGGAGCAAGATACGCAGTATTTT.

The rearrangement links TRBV27 to TRBJ2-3; 7 bases align to TRBD2. This CDR3 has 16 residues. Trimming took 2 bases from V and 3 from J; bases not matched to a gene: 8. CDR1 is MNHEY and CDR2 is SMNVEV in the germline V gene (reference sequence). The CDR3 spells CASSLLAEPLTDTQYF. Written as DNA, the CDR3 is TGTGCCAGCAGTTTACTAGCGGAACCACTGACAGATACGCAGTATTTT.

This chain connects TRBV6-5 to TRBJ1-1; a weak D match, TRBD1 (6 bases). V shed 6 bases and J shed 2 bases, with 13 bases lying between them. The CDR3 covers 14 residues. Germline loops: CDR1 MNHEY, CDR2 SVGAGI. CDR3 protein: CASRITDRNTEAFF. The CDR3 coding sequence is TGTGCCAGCAGAATTACGGACAGAAACACTGAAGCTTTCTTT.

The chain links TRBV21-1 to TRBJ1-4; the D call of TRBD1 is as the table states it, not checked on the DNA. TRBV21-1 is described as a pseudogene. This CDR3 spans 20 amino acids. In nucleotides, the CDR3 is TGTGCCAGCAGACCACCCCCCACAGGGGTCGTCACGACAACTAATGAAAAACTGTTTTTT. The encoded protein is CASRPPPTGVVTTTNEKLFF.

This clone has only one observation. The CDR3 DNA reads as TGTGCCAGCAGGGGACTAGCGGGAGTGGTCCCCGGGGAGCTGTTTTTT. It yields the protein CASRGLAGVVPGELFF. V usage is TRBV3-1 (or the pseudogene TRBV3-2) and J usage is TRBJ2-2, with TRBD2 identical over 14 bases. Germline V gene lookup returns CDR1 LGHDT and CDR2 YNNKEL (reference sequence). This CDR3 comprises 16 residues. V gave up 6 bases and J gave up 6 bases; unmatched junction bases: 6.

This clone was picked up a small number of times. This sequence joins TRBV6-2 or TRBV6-3 and TRBJ1-5, with D unclear. The V gene's germline CDR1 is MNHEY and CDR2 SVGEGT. V dropped 5 bases and J dropped 2 bases, with 19 bases sitting between them. The CDR3 sequence is 17 residues long. CDR3 in DNA: TGTGCCAGCAGTCCCCGTTCACGGTCGAGGGGCAATCAGCCCCAGCATTTT. Translation gives CASSPRSRSRGNQPQHF.

The V and J genes are TRBV19 and TRBJ2-1; D is perhaps TRBD1 or TRBD2 (6 bases each). The ends were cut back, 3 bases at V and 0 bases at J, with 24 bases in the middle. CDR3 length: 20 amino acids. Germline-derived CDR1 and CDR2 are LNHDA and SQIVND (reference sequence). CDR3 in amino acids: CASSMGGAGVGPSSYNEQFF. DNA for the CDR3: TGTGCCAGTAGTATGGGCGGGGCAGGGGTGGGCCCCAGCTCCTACAATGAGCAGTTCTTC.

The rearrangement links TRBV10-3 to TRBJ1-2, with D possibly TRBD1 on 5 matching bases. This CDR3 comprises 14 residues. The germline gives CDR1 ENHRY, CDR2 SYGVKD. V was clipped by 3 bases and J by 4 bases, with 12 bases between them. The CDR3 bases are TGTGCCATCAGTGATGGAGGGGCGGGCTATGGCTACACCTTC. Its protein product is CAISDGGAGYGYTF.

This clone is a singleton in its sample. The chain recombines TRBV28 with TRBJ1-2; TRBD1 agrees at 7 bases. J lost 3 bases, V lost 5 bases, and 9 bases had no gene match. The CDR3 contains 15 residues. Germline V CDR1 and CDR2: MDHEN, SYDVKM. The CDR3 protein is CASSPSGQLYYGYTF. The CDR3 bases are TGTGCCAGCAGTCCCTCGGGACAGCTATACTATGGCTACACCTTC.

The V and J genes are TRBV3-1 (or the pseudogene TRBV3-2) and TRBJ1-2; D gene uncertain. CDR1 LGHDT and CDR2 YNNKEL come from the germline V gene (reference sequence). The ends were cut back, 3 bases at V and 0 bases at J, with 17 bases in the middle. CDR3 size: 17 residues. The CDR3 nucleotides read TGTGCCAGCAGCCACGGGTTACGCAGAACAGCTAACTATGGCTACACCTTC. It is translated as CASSHGLRRTANYGYTF.